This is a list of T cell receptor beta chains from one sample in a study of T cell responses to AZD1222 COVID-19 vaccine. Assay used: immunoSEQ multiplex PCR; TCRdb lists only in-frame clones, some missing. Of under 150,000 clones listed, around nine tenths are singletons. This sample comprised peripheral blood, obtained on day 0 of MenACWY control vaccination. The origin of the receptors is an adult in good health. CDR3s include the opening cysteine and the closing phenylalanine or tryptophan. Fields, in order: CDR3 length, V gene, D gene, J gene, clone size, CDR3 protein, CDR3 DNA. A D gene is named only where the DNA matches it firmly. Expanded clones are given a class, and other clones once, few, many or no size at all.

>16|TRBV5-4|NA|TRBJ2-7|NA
CASSLGEGRGSYEQYF
TGTGCCAGCAGCTTGGGTGAGGGGCGTGGGTCCTACGAGCAGTACTTC
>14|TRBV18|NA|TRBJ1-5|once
CASSQGSRDQPQHF
TGTGCCAGCTCCCAAGGGTCGAGGGATCAGCCCCAGCATTTT
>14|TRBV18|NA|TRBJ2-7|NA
CASSPFQDTYEQYF
TGTGCCAGCTCACCATTCCAGGATACCTACGAGCAGTACTTC
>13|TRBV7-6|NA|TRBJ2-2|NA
CASSLDSPGELFF
TGTGCCAGCAGCTTAGATAGTCCCGGGGAGCTGTTTTTT
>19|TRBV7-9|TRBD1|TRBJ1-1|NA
CASSLDMGHRGGPNTEAFF
TGTGCCAGCAGCTTAGATATGGGACACAGGGGAGGCCCCAACACTGAAGCTTTCTTT
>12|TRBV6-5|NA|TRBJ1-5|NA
CASNREDQPQHF
TGTGCCAGCAACAGGGAGGATCAGCCCCAGCATTTT
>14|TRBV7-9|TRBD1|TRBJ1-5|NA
CASSPGQNNQPQHF
TGTGCCAGCAGCCCGGGACAGAATAATCAGCCCCAGCATTTT
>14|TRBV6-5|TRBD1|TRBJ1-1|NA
CASSYRTGNTEAFF
TGTGCCAGCAGTTACCGGACAGGGAACACTGAAGCTTTCTTT
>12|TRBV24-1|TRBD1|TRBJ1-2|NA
CATSTGGYGYTF
TGTGCCACCAGTACAGGGGGTTATGGCTACACCTTC
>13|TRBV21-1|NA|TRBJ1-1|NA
CASSKGQNTEAFF
TGTGCCAGCAGCAAAGGGCAGAACACTGAAGCTTTCTTT
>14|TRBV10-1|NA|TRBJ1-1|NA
CASRPPPREAEAFF
TGCGCCAGCCGACCCCCCCCTAGGGAGGCTGAAGCTTTCTTT
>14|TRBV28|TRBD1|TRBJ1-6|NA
CASSSGQGASPLHF
TGTGCCAGCAGTTCCGGACAGGGGGCTTCACCCCTCCACTTT
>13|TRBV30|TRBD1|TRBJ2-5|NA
CAWEQGAEVTQYF
TGTGCCTGGGAACAGGGGGCCGAGGTGACCCAGTACTTC
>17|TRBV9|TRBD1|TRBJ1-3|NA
CASSVVGSTGAGNTIYF
TGTGCCAGCAGCGTAGTAGGATCGACAGGGGCGGGAAACACCATATATTTT
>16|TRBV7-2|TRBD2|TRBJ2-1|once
CASSSLAGGGYNEQFF
TGTGCCAGCAGCTCATTAGCGGGAGGCGGGTACAATGAGCAGTTCTTC
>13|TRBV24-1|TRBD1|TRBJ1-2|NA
CATSEGQHLGYTF
TGTGCCACCAGTGAGGGACAGCATCTTGGCTACACCTTC
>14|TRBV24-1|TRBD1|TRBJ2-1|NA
CATSRPTGYNEQFF
TGTGCCACCAGTCGTCCGACAGGGTACAATGAGCAGTTCTTC
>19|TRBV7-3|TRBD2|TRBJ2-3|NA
CASSLTSGRAPGPSDTQYF
TGTGCCAGCAGCTTGACTAGCGGGAGGGCCCCGGGTCCCTCCGATACGCAGTATTTT
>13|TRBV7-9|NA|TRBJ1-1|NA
CASSSLKNTEAFF
TGTGCCAGCAGCTCTCTAAAGAACACTGAAGCTTTCTTT
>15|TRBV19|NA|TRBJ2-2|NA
CASSISGWDTGELFF
TGTGCCAGTAGTATTTCCGGCTGGGACACCGGGGAGCTGTTTTTT
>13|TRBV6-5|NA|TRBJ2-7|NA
CASSRRRGNEQYF
TGTGCCAGCAGTCGGAGGCGGGGCAACGAGCAGTACTTC
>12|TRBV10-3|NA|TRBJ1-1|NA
CAISFQGYEAFF
TGTGCCATCAGCTTCCAGGGTTATGAAGCTTTCTTT
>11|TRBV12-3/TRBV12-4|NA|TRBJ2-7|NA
CASNMPGGWHF
TGTGCCAGCAATATGCCGGGCGGATGGCACTTC
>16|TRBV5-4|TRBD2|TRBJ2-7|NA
CASSWGGKAETYEQYF
TGTGCCAGCAGCTGGGGGGGAAAGGCCGAAACCTACGAGCAGTACTTC
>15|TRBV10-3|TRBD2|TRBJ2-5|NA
CAISESRGLAPLQYF
TGTGCCATCAGTGAGTCTAGAGGACTAGCGCCTTTACAGTACTTC
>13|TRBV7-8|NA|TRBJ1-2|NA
CASSFAGPEGYTF
TGTGCCAGCAGCTTTGCAGGTCCAGAGGGCTACACCTTC
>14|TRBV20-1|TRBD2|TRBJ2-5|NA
CSASIAGGKETQYF
TGCAGTGCAAGTATAGCGGGAGGTAAAGAGACCCAGTACTTC
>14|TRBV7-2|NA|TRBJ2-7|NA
CASIPPQNSYEQYF
TGTGCCAGCATCCCACCTCAGAACTCCTACGAGCAGTACTTC
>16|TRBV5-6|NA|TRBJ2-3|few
CASSLTKGHSTDTQYF
TGTGCCAGCAGCTTAACAAAGGGACATAGCACAGATACGCAGTATTTT
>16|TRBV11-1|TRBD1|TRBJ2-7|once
CASSDPGQGSTYEQYF
TGTGCCAGCAGCGACCCGGGACAGGGGTCAACCTACGAGCAGTACTTC